The 15 T cell receptor beta chains given below trace back to one sample, sequenced in a study of blood T cell repertoires in COVID-19. Here immunoSEQ multiplex PCR was the method, and the copy in TCRdb shows in-frame clones only, minus some. The data show around 200,000 clones, 80% seen once. The sequenced sample was PBMCs or T cells enriched from blood (not recorded which). The receptors stem from a woman between 40 and 50 years old with acute COVID-19.

The CDR3 here is CASSLGTVPEAFF. CDR3 nucleotides: TGTGCCAGCAGTTTAGGGACAGTCCCTGAAGCTTTCTTT. The rearrangement uses TRBV28 and TRBJ1-1; TRBD1 aligns across 7 bases. CDR3 length: 13 amino acids. The germline CDR1 and CDR2 sequences are MDHEN and SYDVKM. V trimming: 2 bases; J trimming: 6 bases; junction bases outside the gene matches: 3.

The chain uses TRBV9 and TRBJ1-5; D might be TRBD1 (5 bases). CDR1 SGDLS and CDR2 YYNGEE come from the germline V gene. CDR3 length equals 15 residues. The ends were cut back, 3 bases at V and 0 bases at J, with 10 bases in the middle. The CDR3 coding sequence is TGTGCCAGCAGCGGCGGGGCGGATAGCAATCAGCCCCAGCATTTT. Translating it yields CASSGGADSNQPQHF.

V gene TRBV5-5 combines with J gene TRBJ1-3; TRBD1 is a possible D gene (6 bases). CDR1 is SGHKS and CDR2 is YYEKEE in the germline V gene (reference sequence). CDR3 length: 16 residues. Trimming shortened V by 4 bases and J by 4 bases, and 18 bases separated the two germline ends. Here the CDR3 DNA reads TGTGCCAGCAGCGATTACAGGGAAAGATCAGGAAACACCATATATTTT. Its protein product is CASSDYRERSGNTIYF.

A single count supports this clone. This chain links TRBV29-1 with TRBJ2-3; the D gene is possibly TRBD2 (6 bases). This CDR3 contains 13 residues. CDR1 is SQVTM and CDR2 is ANQGSEA in the germline V gene. V was trimmed by 6 bases and J by 4 bases, leaving 14 bases between them. The CDR3 coding sequence is TGCAGCGTCCCCGGACTACTCCCAGATACGCAGTATTTT. Encoded protein: CSVPGLLPDTQYF.

The chain combines TRBV28 with TRBJ1-4; possible D gene TRBD1, 6 bases. Germline loops: CDR1 MDHEN, CDR2 SYDVKM. V lost 2 bases and J lost 12, with 13 bases in between. The CDR3 length is 13 residues. The CDR3 nucleotides read TGTGCCAGCAGTTTACAGGGGCCTGGGGAACTGTTTTTT. This sequence encodes CASSLQGPGELFF.

The sample holds one count of this clone. V gene TRBV19 combines with J gene TRBJ2-1; TRBD2 might be the D (7 bases). The V end was cut by 5 bases, the J end by 6 bases, with 11 bases between. CDR1 and CDR2 (germline): LNHDA, SQIVND (reference sequence). The CDR3 contains 13 residues. CDR3: CASSLAGANEQFF. The CDR3 coding sequence is TGTGCCAGTAGTCTTGCGGGGGCCAATGAGCAGTTCTTC.

V gene TRBV29-1 combines with J gene TRBJ1-2, with D possibly being TRBD1 (6 bases). Trimming cost V 4 bases and J 4 bases, with 13 bases left between them. This CDR3 is 13 amino acids long. Germline V CDR1 and CDR2: SQVTM, ANQGSEA. The CDR3 here is CSVGDKTGYGYTF. The CDR3 DNA sequence: TGCAGCGTTGGGGATAAGACAGGCTATGGCTACACCTTC.

Only one count was recorded for this clone. The sample has other DNA sequences that encode this CDR3 too. This chain uses TRBV28 with TRBJ2-5; 8 nucleotides align to TRBD2. Germline V gene lookup returns CDR1 MDHEN and CDR2 SYDVKM. The CDR3 contains 15 residues. The ends lost 6 bases at V and 5 bases at J; junction bases unmatched: 11. The CDR3 region is CASSPSGGVGETQYF. As DNA, the CDR3 is TGTGCCAGCAGCCCCTCCGGGGGGGTTGGGGAGACCCAGTACTTC.

This clone has a single count. The rearrangement links TRBV29-1 to TRBJ1-1; TRBD1 is a possible D gene (5 bases). From germline, CDR1 is SQVTM and CDR2 ANQGSEA. V lost 1 base, J lost 0 bases, and 6 bases lay in between. The CDR3 is 13 residues long. The CDR3 nucleotides are TGCAGCGTTGAAGGGGGCATGAACACTGAAGCTTTCTTT. Translation: CSVEGGMNTEAFF. Looking up the rest from reference TRBV29-1 and TRBJ1-1 gives the full variable domain: SAVISQKPSRDICQRGTSLTIQCQVDSQVTMMFWYRQQPGQSLTLIATANQGSEATYESGFVIDKFPISRPNLTFSTLTVSNMSPEDSSIYLCSVEGGMNTEAFFGQGTRLTVV.

V gene TRBV28 combines with J gene TRBJ1-2; D is perhaps TRBD1 (5 bases). Per germline, CDR1 MDHEN and CDR2 SYDVKM. V lost 6 bases to trimming and J lost 5 bases, with 10 bases between them. The CDR3 is 12 residues long. The CDR3 DNA sequence: TGTGCCAGCAGCCTGGGGCGTTATGGCTACACCTTC. Translated, it gives CASSLGRYGYTF.

The V gene is TRBV30, the J gene TRBJ1-4; perhaps TRBD1 as D (5 bases). The germline CDR1 and CDR2 sequences are GTSNPN and SVGIG (reference sequence). V lost 2 bases to trimming and J lost 3 bases, with 19 bases between them. CDR3 length: 17 residues. The DNA for the CDR3 is TGTGCCTGGAGTCCCCTGACACTGCGGGGGGCTAATGAAAAACTGTTTTTT. It yields the protein CAWSPLTLRGANEKLFF.

The chain has TRBV4-1 and TRBJ2-5, with D possibly TRBD1 on 6 matching bases. The length of the CDR3 is 16 residues. Trimming pared 4 bases from V and 1 base from J, leaving 16 bases between. Germline-derived CDR1 and CDR2 are MGHRA and YSYEKL. CDR3 sequence reads: CASSLGDGDTQETQYF. DNA of the CDR3: TGCGCCAGCAGCCTCGGGGATGGGGACACCCAAGAGACCCAGTACTTC.

The chain combines TRBV3-1 (or the pseudogene TRBV3-2) with TRBJ2-2, with a weak D call TRBD2 (5 bases). This CDR3 has 15 amino acids. CDR1 and CDR2 (germline): LGHDT, YNNKEL (reference sequence). V lost 1 base and J lost 5, with 11 bases in between. The CDR3 loop reads CASSQGRSRTGELFF. The CDR3 nucleotides read TGTGCCAGCAGCCAAGGGAGGAGTCGGACCGGGGAGCTGTTTTTT.

The chain uses TRBV5-6 and TRBJ2-3; 9 positions match TRBD2. Germline CDR1 is SGHDT and CDR2 is YYEEEE. The CDR3 has 15 amino acids. V lost 4 bases to trimming and J lost 6 bases; unmatched junction nucleotides: 9. CDR3 sequence reads: CASSDGLAIGDTQYF. CDR3 DNA sequence: TGTGCCAGCAGCGACGGACTAGCGATTGGGGATACGCAGTATTTT.

The chain employs TRBV21-1 and TRBJ1-2; the table's D call TRBD1 went unverified against the DNA. TRBV21-1 is recorded as a pseudogene. The CDR3 sequence is 15 residues long. The CDR3, as DNA: TGTGCCAGCAGCGAAAATGGACAGCTTAACTATGGCTACACCTTC. The encoded protein is CASSENGQLNYGYTF.